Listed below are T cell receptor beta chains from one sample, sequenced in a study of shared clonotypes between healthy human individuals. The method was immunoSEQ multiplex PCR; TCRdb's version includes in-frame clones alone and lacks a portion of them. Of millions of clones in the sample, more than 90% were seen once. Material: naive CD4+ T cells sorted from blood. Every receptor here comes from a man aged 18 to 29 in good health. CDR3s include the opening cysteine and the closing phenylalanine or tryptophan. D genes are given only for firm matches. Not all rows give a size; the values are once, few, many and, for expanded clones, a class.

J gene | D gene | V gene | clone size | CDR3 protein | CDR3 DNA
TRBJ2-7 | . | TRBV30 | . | CAWSVERGAYEQYF | TGTGCCTGGAGTGTGGAACGGGGGGCGTACGAGCAGTACTTC
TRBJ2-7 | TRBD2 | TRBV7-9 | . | CASSFGLAGDEQYF | TGTGCCAGCAGCTTTGGACTAGCGGGAGACGAGCAGTACTTC
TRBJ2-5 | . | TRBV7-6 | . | CASSPSEAQETQYF | TGTGCCAGCAGCCCTAGCGAGGCGCAAGAGACCCAGTACTTC
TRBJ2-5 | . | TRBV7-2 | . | CASSPRGGLETQYF | TGTGCCAGCAGCCCGAGGGGGGGGCTTGAGACCCAGTACTTC
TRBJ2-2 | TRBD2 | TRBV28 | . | CASSLAGGPTGELFF | TGTGCCAGCAGTTTGGCGGGGGGGCCAACCGGGGAGCTGTTTTTT
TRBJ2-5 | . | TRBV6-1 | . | CASSDRSWYQETQYF | TGTGCCAGCAGTGATCGCTCTTGGTACCAAGAGACCCAGTACTTC
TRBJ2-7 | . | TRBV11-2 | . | CASSLVDGNSYEQYF | TGTGCCAGCAGCTTAGTAGACGGGAACTCCTACGAGCAGTACTTC
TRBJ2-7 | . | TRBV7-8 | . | CASSFRGTSGSYEQYF | TGTGCCAGCAGCTTTCGGGGGACATCAGGCTCCTACGAGCAGTACTTC
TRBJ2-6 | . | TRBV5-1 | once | CASSLNGQVSGANVLTF | TGCGCCAGCAGCTTGAACGGGCAAGTATCTGGGGCCAACGTCCTGACTTTC
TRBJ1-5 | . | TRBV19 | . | CASSIRALADSNQPQHF | TGTGCCAGTAGTATACGGGCCCTCGCAGACTCCAATCAGCCCCAGCATTTT
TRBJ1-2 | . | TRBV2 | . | CASSEEAGEFYGYTF | TGTGCCAGCAGTGAAGAGGCAGGAGAATTCTATGGCTACACCTTC
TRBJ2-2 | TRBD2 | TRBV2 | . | CASSKLAGGPGELFF | TGTGCCAGCAGTAAACTAGCGGGGGGTCCCGGGGAGCTGTTTTTT
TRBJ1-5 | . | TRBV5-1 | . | CASSPEGPSNQPQHF | TGCGCCAGCAGCCCCGAGGGGCCGAGCAATCAGCCCCAGCATTTT
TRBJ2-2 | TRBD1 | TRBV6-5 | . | CASRFTGGAGGELFF | TGTGCCAGCAGATTCACAGGGGGCGCCGGCGGGGAGCTGTTTTTT
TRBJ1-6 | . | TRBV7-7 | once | CASPSQGNNSPLHF | TGTGCTAGTCCCTCGCAGGGGAATAATTCACCCCTCCACTTT
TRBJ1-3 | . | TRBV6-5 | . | CASSEQAGNTIYF | TGTGCCAGCAGTGAACAGGCTGGAAACACCATATATTTT
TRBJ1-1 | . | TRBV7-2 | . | CASSLGTGVEKAFF | TGTGCCAGCAGCTTGGGGACGGGGGTTGAAAAAGCTTTCTTT
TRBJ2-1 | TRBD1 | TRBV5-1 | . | CASSFPDREKVEQFF | TGCGCCAGCAGCTTCCCGGACAGGGAGAAGGTTGAGCAGTTCTTC
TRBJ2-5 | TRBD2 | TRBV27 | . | CASVGSGVGETQYF | TGTGCCAGCGTGGGTAGCGGGGTAGGTGAGACCCAGTACTTC
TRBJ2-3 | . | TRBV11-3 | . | CASSLDGPGDTDTQYF | TGTGCCAGCAGCTTAGATGGGCCAGGGGACACAGATACGCAGTATTTT
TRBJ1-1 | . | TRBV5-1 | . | CASSLESNWNTEAFF | TGCGCCAGCAGCTTGGAGTCCAACTGGAACACTGAAGCTTTCTTT
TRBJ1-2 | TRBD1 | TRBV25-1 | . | CASQDRGGYTF | TGTGCCAGCCAGGACAGGGGCGGCTACACCTTC
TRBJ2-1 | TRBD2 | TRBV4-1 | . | CASSQGALAGRDEQFF | TGCGCCAGCAGCCAAGGAGCACTAGCGGGGAGGGATGAGCAGTTCTTC
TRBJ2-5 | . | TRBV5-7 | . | CASSFPQTQYF | TGTGCCAGCAGCTTCCCCCAGACCCAGTACTTC
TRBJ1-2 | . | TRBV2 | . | CASSEARDNYGYTF | TGTGCCAGCAGTGAAGCGCGCGATAACTATGGCTACACCTTC
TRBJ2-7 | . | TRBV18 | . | CASSPLGPGGSYEQYF | TGTGCCAGCTCACCACTGGGGCCCGGGGGCTCCTACGAGCAGTACTTC
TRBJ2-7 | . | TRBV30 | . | CAWSVRRGSYEQYF | TGTGCCTGGAGTGTTCGTCGGGGATCCTACGAGCAGTACTTC